This T cell receptor beta chain is drawn from a study of blood T cell repertoires in COVID-19. Libraries were prepared by immunoSEQ multiplex PCR; TCRdb keeps only in-frame clonotypes and omits some of them. This sample has about 280,000 clones, with around 84% found just once. The CDR3 loop spans 14 amino acids. The V gene lost 3 bases and the J gene lost 6 bases, with 13 bases spanning the gap. Germline V gene sequence: CDR1 SGHNT, CDR2 YYREEE (reference sequence). Cohort allocation depended upon clinical history that participants reported. Material: PBMCs or T cells enriched from blood (not recorded which). This sequence joins TRBV5-4 and TRBJ2-1, with a weak D call TRBD2 (6 bases). This receptor was taken from a woman aged 45-65 years who had recovered from COVID-19. CDR3 sequence (DNA): TGTGCCAGCAGCTCCGTAGGGAGGTCCAATGAGCAGTTCTTC. Protein sequence: CASSSVGRSNEQFF.